What follows is one T cell receptor (beta chain) and its context. These data come from a study of blood T cell repertoires in COVID-19. Study-wide background: Sources were T cells, B-cell-depleted T cells, or PBMCs; the material itself was cDNA or gDNA.

In the original processing: Amplification from reference gene primers served as the basis for estimated nucleated cell counts. Clones were read by immunoSEQ multiplex PCR, and TCRdb kept only the in-frame ones, dropping some. That table is the source of V, J and clone size, and D and trimming were worked out from the DNA. The repertoire holds about 130,000 clones, with over 70% as singletons. Germline V gene data show CDR1 as SGHAT and CDR2 as FQNNGV. Losses at the gene ends were 4 bases for V and 3 bases for J; bases not matched to a gene: 11. The CDR3 is 16 residues long. Sequences were obtained from peripheral blood. This chain links TRBV11-2 with TRBJ2-7, with 8 bases identical to TRBD1. The sequence came from a middle-aged man with active COVID-19. The CDR3 reads CASSSITGGRYYEQYF. DNA of the CDR3: TGTGCCAGCAGCTCTATAACAGGGGGGAGGTACTACGAGCAGTACTTC. Full variable domain (missing parts from reference TRBV11-2 and TRBJ2-7): EAGVAQSPRYKIIEKRQSVAFWCNPISGHATLYWYQQILGQGPKLLIQFQNNGVVDDSQLPKDRFSAERLKGVDSTLKIQPAKLEDSAVYLCASSSITGGRYYEQYFGPGTRLTVT.